This T cell receptor (beta chain) emerged from a study of T-cell reconstitution after alpha-beta-depleted transplantation in children. This clonotype has more than one count but fewer than ten. Its antigen is as yet unknown. Unique molecular identifiers were incorporated during preparation of the TCRbeta library. MiXCR was run by TCRdb on the PCR reads, yielding one entry per CDR3 protein. The sample holds around 420,000 distinct CDR3 sequences, about 17% seen once. Study-level findings and limits: Reportedly, roughly two months post-transplant, alpha-beta T cells arose from several hundred expanded graft clones.

Trimming left V 0 bases short and J 6 bases short, with 12 bases between. The CDR3 is 15 amino acids. Germline CDR1 SGDLS, CDR2 YYNGEE. This specimen was PBMCs, mostly from graft donor cells, taken 360 days after TCRalphabeta/CD19-depleted stem cell transplant. The chain joins TRBV9 to TRBJ2-2; no clear D gene. The clonotype comes from a boy in the first two years of life who had a stem cell transplant for Wiskott-Aldrich syndrome, so the T cells may come from the graft donor. The CDR3 bases are TGTGCCAGCAGCGTAGTCTTGTCAGGCGCCGGGGAGCTGTTTTTT. Translated, it gives CASSVVLSGAGELFF.